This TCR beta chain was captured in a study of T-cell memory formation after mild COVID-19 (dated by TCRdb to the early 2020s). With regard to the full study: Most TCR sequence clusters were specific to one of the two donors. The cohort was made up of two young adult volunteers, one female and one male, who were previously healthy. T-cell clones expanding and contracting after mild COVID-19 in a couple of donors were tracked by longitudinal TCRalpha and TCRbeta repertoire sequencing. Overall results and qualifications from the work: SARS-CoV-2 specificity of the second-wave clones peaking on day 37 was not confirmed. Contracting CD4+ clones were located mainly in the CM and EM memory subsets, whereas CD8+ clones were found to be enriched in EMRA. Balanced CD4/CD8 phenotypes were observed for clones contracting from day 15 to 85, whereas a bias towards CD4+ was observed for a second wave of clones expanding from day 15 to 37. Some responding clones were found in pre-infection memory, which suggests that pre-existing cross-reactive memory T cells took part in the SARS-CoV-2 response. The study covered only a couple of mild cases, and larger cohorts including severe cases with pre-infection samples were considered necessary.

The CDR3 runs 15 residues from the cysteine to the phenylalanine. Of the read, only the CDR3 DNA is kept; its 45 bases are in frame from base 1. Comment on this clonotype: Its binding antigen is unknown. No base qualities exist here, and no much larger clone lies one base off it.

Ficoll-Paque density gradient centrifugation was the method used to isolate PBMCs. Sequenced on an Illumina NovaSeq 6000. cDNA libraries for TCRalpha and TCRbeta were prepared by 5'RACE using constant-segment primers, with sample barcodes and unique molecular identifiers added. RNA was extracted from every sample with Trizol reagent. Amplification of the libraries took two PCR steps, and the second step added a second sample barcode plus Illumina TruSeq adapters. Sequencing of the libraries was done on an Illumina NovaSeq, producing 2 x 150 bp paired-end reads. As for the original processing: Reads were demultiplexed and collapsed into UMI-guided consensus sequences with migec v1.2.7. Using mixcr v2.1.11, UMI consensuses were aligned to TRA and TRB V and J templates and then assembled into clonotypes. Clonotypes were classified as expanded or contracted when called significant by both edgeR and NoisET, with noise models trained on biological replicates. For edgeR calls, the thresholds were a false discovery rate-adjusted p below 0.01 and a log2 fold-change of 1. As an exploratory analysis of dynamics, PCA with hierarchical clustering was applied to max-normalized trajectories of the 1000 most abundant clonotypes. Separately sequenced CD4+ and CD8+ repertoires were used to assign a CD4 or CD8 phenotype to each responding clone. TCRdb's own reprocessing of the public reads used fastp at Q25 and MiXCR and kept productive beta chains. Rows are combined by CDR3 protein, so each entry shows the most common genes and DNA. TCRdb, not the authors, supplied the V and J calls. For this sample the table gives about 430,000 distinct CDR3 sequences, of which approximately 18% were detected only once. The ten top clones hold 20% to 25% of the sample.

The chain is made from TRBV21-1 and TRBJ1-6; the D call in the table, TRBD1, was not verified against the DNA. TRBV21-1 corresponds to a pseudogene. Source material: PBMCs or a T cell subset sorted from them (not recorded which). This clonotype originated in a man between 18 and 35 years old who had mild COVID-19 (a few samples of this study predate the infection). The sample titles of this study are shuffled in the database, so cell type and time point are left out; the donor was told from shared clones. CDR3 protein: CASSKVRGTNSPLNF. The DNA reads TGTGCCAGCAGCAAGGTCAGGGGGACTAATTCACCCCTCAACTTT.